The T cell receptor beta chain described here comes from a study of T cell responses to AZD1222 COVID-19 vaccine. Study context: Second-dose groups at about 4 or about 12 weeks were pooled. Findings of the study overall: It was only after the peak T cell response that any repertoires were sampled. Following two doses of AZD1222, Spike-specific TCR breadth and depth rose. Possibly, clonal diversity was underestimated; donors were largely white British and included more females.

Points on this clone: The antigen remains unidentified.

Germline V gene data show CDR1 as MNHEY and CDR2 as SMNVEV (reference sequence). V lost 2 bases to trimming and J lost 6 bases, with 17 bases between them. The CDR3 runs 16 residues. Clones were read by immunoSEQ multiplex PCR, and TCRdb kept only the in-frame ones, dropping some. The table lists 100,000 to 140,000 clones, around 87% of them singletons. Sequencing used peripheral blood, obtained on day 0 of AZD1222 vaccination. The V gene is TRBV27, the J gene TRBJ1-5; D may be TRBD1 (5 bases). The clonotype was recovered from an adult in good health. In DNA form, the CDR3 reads TGTGCCAGCAGTTTAAGATGGGACGTTGGGCCTCAGCCCCAGCATTTT. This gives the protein CASSLRWDVGPQPQHF.